These 10 T cell receptor beta chains were all obtained from the same sample, sequenced in a study of cytomegalovirus exposure and HLA in healthy donors. The PCR made use of 60 Vbeta and 13 Jbeta primers. Clones were read by immunoSEQ multiplex PCR, and TCRdb kept only the in-frame ones, dropping some. This table has 110,000 to 150,000 clones, around 72% appearing once. Material for sequencing was PBMCs. The receptors come from a human donor in good health.

The chain uses TRBV27 and TRBJ2-7; tentatively, D is TRBD1 (5 bases). This CDR3 contains 15 residues. Germline assignment: CDR1 MNHEY and CDR2 SMNVEV (reference sequence). V dropped 3 bases and J dropped 3 bases, with 15 bases sitting between them. DNA for the CDR3: TGTGCCAGCAGTTTCGCGACAGCATTAATCTACGAGCAGTACTTC. This gives the protein CASSFATALIYEQYF.

This chain uses TRBV5-8 with TRBJ2-2; D might be TRBD2 (6 bases). Germline loops: CDR1 SGHTS, CDR2 YDEGEE. V lost 0 bases to trimming and J lost 3 bases, with 15 bases between them. There are 17 residues in the CDR3. This chain's CDR3 is CASSLAFGSKDTGELFF. DNA of the CDR3: TGTGCCAGCAGCTTGGCGTTCGGGAGTAAGGACACCGGGGAGCTGTTTTTT. The full variable domain, in which reference TRBV5-8 and TRBJ2-2 provide the parts outside the CDR3, is EAGVTQSPTHLIKTRGQQATLRCSPISGHTSVYWYQQALGLGLQFLLWYDEGEERNRGNFPPRFSGRQFPNYSSELNVNALELEDSALYLCASSLAFGSKDTGELFFGEGSRLTVL.

J is TRBJ1-1 and V is TRBV5-6; D is possibly TRBD1 (5 bases). V was pared by 4 bases and J by 7 bases, with 17 bases between. The CDR3 covers 14 residues. CDR1 is SGHDT, CDR2 YYEEEE, per germline. The CDR3 nucleotides read TGTGCCAGCAGCCGCTTTACCGGTAGGGGTGAAGCTTTCTTT. Protein sequence: CASSRFTGRGEAFF.

The chain links TRBV4-1 to TRBJ2-7; 7 nucleotides agree with TRBD2. Germline V gives CDR1 MGHRA, CDR2 YSYEKL. V lost 0 bases and J lost 2; bases outside the gene matches: 7. There are 16 residues in the CDR3. The CDR3 here is CASSQDKGLETYEQYF. CDR3 sequence (DNA): TGCGCCAGCAGCCAAGATAAAGGACTAGAGACCTACGAGCAGTACTTC.

The CDR3, as DNA: TGCGCCAGCAGCTTGACAGGGGGTGAAGTTGGCTACACCTTC. Translated, it gives CASSLTGGEVGYTF. This chain joins TRBV5-1 and TRBJ1-2; 8 bases fit TRBD1. Germline-derived CDR1 and CDR2 are SGHRS and YFSETQ. This CDR3 has 14 residues. V shed 1 base, J shed 7 bases, and the junction held 6 bases outside the gene matches.

The chain employs TRBV11-3 and TRBJ2-2; D call uncertain. V gave up 0 bases and J gave up 5 bases, with 4 bases separating them. Germline V gene lookup returns CDR1 SGHNT and CDR2 YENEEA. The CDR3 covers 13 residues. The CDR3 reads CASSLDQTGELFF. The CDR3 region has the DNA TGTGCCAGCAGCTTAGATCAGACCGGGGAGCTGTTTTTT.

This clone was seen a single time. Within the sample, other DNA sequences also encode this same CDR3. The rearrangement joins TRBV5-1 to TRBJ2-1; tentatively, D is TRBD1 (6 bases). Germline V gene sequence: CDR1 SGHRS, CDR2 YFSETQ. The CDR3 covers 14 residues. V shed 8 bases and J shed 6 bases, with 18 bases lying between them. The CDR3 is CASTDSRVVNEQFF. DNA of the CDR3: TGCGCCAGTACGGACAGCCGGGTAGTCAATGAGCAGTTCTTC.

The chain employs TRBV20-1 and TRBJ1-1; possible D gene TRBD1, 5 bases. CDR3 length equals 11 residues. The germline CDR1 and CDR2 sequences are DFQATT and SNEGSKA (reference sequence). The germline V and J ends were trimmed by 6 bases and 4 bases, with 9 bases remaining between them. CDR3 protein: CSAPGGTEAFF. Written as DNA, the CDR3 is TGCAGTGCCCCGGGGGGCACTGAAGCTTTCTTT.

The rearrangement links TRBV5-4 to TRBJ2-7, with TRBD2 matching over 12 bases. V shed 0 bases and J 1 base; nucleotides not matched to a gene: 5. The V gene's germline CDR1 is SGHNT and CDR2 YYREEE (reference sequence). This CDR3 has 17 residues. This chain's CDR3 is CASSLGLAGAISYEQYF. The CDR3 bases are TGTGCCAGCAGCTTGGGACTAGCGGGGGCTATTTCCTACGAGCAGTACTTC. The full variable domain, with the rest looked up from reference TRBV5-4 and TRBJ2-7, is ETGVTQSPTHLIKTRGQQVTLRCSSQSGHNTVSWYQQALGQGPQFIFQYYREEENGRGNFPPRFSGLQFPNYSSELNVNALELDDSALYLCASSLGLAGAISYEQYFGPGTRLTVT.

The chain combines TRBV11-3 with TRBJ1-1; possible D gene TRBD1, 6 bases. Germline assignment: CDR1 SGHNT and CDR2 YENEEA. V was clipped by 3 bases and J by 3 bases, with 11 bases between them. There are 14 residues in the CDR3. The DNA of the CDR3 is TGTGCCAGCAGCTTTACAGGGCAGCACACTGAAGCTTTCTTT. This encodes CASSFTGQHTEAFF.